These 20 T cell receptor beta chains were sequenced from one sample in a study of identical twins. In TCRdb, the 5' RACE reads were re-called with MiXCR into one record per CDR3 protein. The sample holds hundreds of thousands of distinct CDR3 sequences; roughly 7% are singletons and the top ten take 3.6%. This sample was shared with a second study, whose subject was yellow fever vaccine responses in identical twins.

Sequencing was carried out using memory (CD45RO+) T cells sorted from blood. Receptors were obtained from a woman younger than 30 in good health.

The table lists this clonotype with a few counts. The chain carries TRBV12-3 or TRBV12-4 and TRBJ1-2; D not resolved. Trimming removed 3 bases at V and 8 bases at J, with 10 bases between. The CDR3 runs 12 residues. CDR3 DNA sequence: TGTGCCAGCAGTTTTGGTGCAAGCGGCTACACCTTC. Encoded protein: CASSFGASGYTF.

In this sample, this clonotype turned up many times. The CDR3 here is CASSDSRGQGSYGYTF. The CDR3 DNA reads as TGTGCCAGCAGTGACTCACGGGGACAGGGAAGCTATGGCTACACCTTC. The chain links TRBV6-4 to TRBJ1-2; 9 bases match TRBD1. The CDR3 length is 16 residues. Losses at the gene ends were 0 bases for V and 4 bases for J; bases not matched to a gene: 6. Per the germline V gene, CDR1 is MRHNA and CDR2 is SNTAGT.

This clonotype was counted only a few times. This chain joins TRBV20-1 and TRBJ2-1, with a weak D call TRBD2 (5 bases). Trimming pared 6 bases from V and 0 bases from J, leaving 12 bases between. The CDR3 totals 14 residues. Per the germline V gene, CDR1 is DFQATT and CDR2 is SNEGSKA (reference sequence). Here the CDR3 reads CSATDSRSYNEQFF. Written as DNA, the CDR3 is TGCAGTGCAACGGACTCCCGCTCCTACAATGAGCAGTTCTTC.

This clonotype was seen at least ten times. V gene TRBV4-1 combines with J gene TRBJ2-1; TRBD2 matches 10 bases. Trimming took 4 bases from V and 10 from J; bases not matched to a gene: 13. Germline V gene sequence: CDR1 MGHRA, CDR2 YSYEKL. This CDR3 is 16 amino acids long. For the CDR3, the DNA is TGCGCCAGCAGCCCCAAAGTACTAGCGGGGACAATAGAGCAGTTCTTC. This gives the protein CASSPKVLAGTIEQFF.

The chain couples TRBV20-1 to TRBJ1-1, with unresolved D. CDR3 length: 13 amino acids. Trimming took off 3 bases at V and 3 bases at J, with 11 bases between the two ends. Germline V gene lookup returns CDR1 DFQATT and CDR2 SNEGSKA (reference sequence). This CDR3 reads CSASTPGYTEAFF. The CDR3 DNA is TGCAGTGCTAGTACACCGGGTTACACTGAAGCTTTCTTT.

This clonotype was recorded a few times. This chain joins TRBV20-1 and TRBJ2-1; unclear D gene. The V end was cut by 0 bases, the J end by 8 bases, with 14 bases between. Germline V CDR1 and CDR2: DFQATT, SNEGSKA (reference sequence). This CDR3 is built from 14 residues. The CDR3 protein is CSARDPQVYDEQFF. The CDR3 DNA sequence: TGCAGTGCTAGAGACCCTCAAGTATACGATGAGCAGTTCTTC.

This clonotype has more than one count but fewer than ten. This rearrangement joins TRBV23-1 to TRBJ2-4; 12 bases match TRBD1. TRBV23-1 is an open reading frame, and its role is uncertain. V dropped 0 bases and J dropped 6; count of bases not matched to a gene: 12. CDR3 size: 19 residues. The CDR3 reads CASSQSAGTGGAFGNIQYF. The DNA of the CDR3 is TGCGCCAGCAGTCAATCGGCCGGGACAGGGGGCGCCTTTGGAAACATTCAGTACTTC.

This clonotype has more than one count but fewer than ten. The rearrangement links TRBV28 to TRBJ2-5; D remains ambiguous. The V end lost 3 bases, the J end lost 1 base, and 18 bases lay between the germline ends. This CDR3 spans 17 amino acids. CDR1 and CDR2 (germline): MDHEN, SYDVKM. DNA for the CDR3: TGTGCCAGCAGTTTCCCCGCCGGACGGTTATCCCAAGAGACCCAGTACTTC. Protein sequence: CASSFPAGRLSQETQYF.

In its sample, this clonotype was seen many times. This chain links TRBV3-1 with TRBJ1-2; 7 nucleotides align to TRBD1. Germline lookup yields CDR1 LGHDT and CDR2 YNNKEL (reference sequence). V shed 6 bases and J 4 bases; nucleotides not matched to a gene: 2. This CDR3 spans 12 amino acids. The CDR3, as DNA: TGTGCCAGCAGTGGGACAGTCTATGGCTACACCTTC. Protein: CASSGTVYGYTF.

Ten or more counts support this clonotype. V gene TRBV24-1 combines with J gene TRBJ2-1; D is possibly TRBD1 (6 bases). This CDR3 comprises 13 residues. V was pared by 7 bases and J by 6 bases, with 12 bases between. In germline, CDR1 is KGHDR, CDR2 SFDVKD. In nucleotides, the CDR3 is TGTGCCACCAGCCGGGACACCATCAATGAGCAGTTCTTC. Protein product: CATSRDTINEQFF.

The rearrangement joins TRBV3-1 to TRBJ2-2; weak D call: TRBD2 (6 bases). Trimming took off 2 bases at V and 0 bases at J, with 10 bases between the two ends. Per germline, CDR1 LGHDT and CDR2 YNNKEL (reference sequence). The CDR3 runs 16 residues. The chain's CDR3 is CASSQSPGANTGELFF. CDR3 sequence (DNA): TGTGCCAGCAGCCAATCGCCGGGGGCGAACACCGGGGAGCTGTTTTTT.

V is TRBV12-5 and J is TRBJ2-7, with TRBD1 identical over 7 bases. The CDR3 length is 17 residues. The V gene end was trimmed by 7 bases and the J gene end by 1 base; junction bases not matched to a gene: 16. Germline loops: CDR1 LGHNT, CDR2 FRNRAP. In nucleotides, the CDR3 is TGTGCTAGTGCCCTCTCGGGAAGGGGGCAGGGATCCTACGAGCAGTACTTC. This translates into CASALSGRGQGSYEQYF.

The chain couples TRBV20-1 to TRBJ1-1, with D possibly being TRBD1 (5 bases). CDR1 is DFQATT and CDR2 is SNEGSKA in the germline V gene (reference sequence). Trimming took 1 base from V and 4 from J, leaving 7 bases between them. The CDR3 loop spans 12 amino acids. CDR3 protein: CSARGGGTEAFF. The DNA for the CDR3 is TGCAGTGCTAGAGGGGGGGGCACTGAAGCTTTCTTT.

This clonotype was observed a handful of times. V usage is TRBV5-1 and J usage is TRBJ2-1; D is perhaps TRBD1 or TRBD2 (5 bases each). Deletions cut 3 bases from V and 0 bases from J, with 10 bases between. Germline CDR1 SGHRS, CDR2 YFSETQ. This CDR3 has 15 residues. DNA for the CDR3: TGCGCCAGCAGCTGGGACGGCGGCTCCTACAATGAGCAGTTCTTC. Its translation: CASSWDGGSYNEQFF.

There are many counts of this clonotype. The chain recombines TRBV7-6 with TRBJ2-7; D gene ambiguous. V dropped 0 bases and J dropped 3 bases, with 12 bases sitting between them. This CDR3 is 15 amino acids long. Germline V gene lookup returns CDR1 SGHVS and CDR2 FNYEAQ. CDR3 in amino acids: CASSLAAVLNYEQYF. CDR3 nucleotide sequence: TGTGCCAGCAGCTTAGCGGCCGTCCTAAACTACGAGCAGTACTTC.

This clonotype occurred many times. The rearrangement joins TRBV14 to TRBJ1-2; TRBD1 aligns across 7 bases. The CDR3 extends over 13 amino acids. CDR1 and CDR2 (germline): SGHDN, FVKESK. Germline trimming cut 8 bases from V and 5 bases from J; bases unmatched to any gene: 8. The DNA of the CDR3 is TGTGCCAGCTCGACAGGGACGGGATATGGCTACACCTTC. This translates into CASSTGTGYGYTF.

This clonotype has a count of ten or more. The chain combines TRBV12-3 or TRBV12-4 with TRBJ1-5; no definite D call. V lost 1 base and J 3 bases, leaving 10 bases between the germline ends. The length of the CDR3 is 15 residues. In DNA, the CDR3 is TGTGCCAGCAGTTTAGGAGGGTTCAACAATCAGCCCCAGCATTTT. Translating gives CASSLGGFNNQPQHF.

The rearrangement joins TRBV29-1 to TRBJ2-5; TRBD1 matches 7 bases. Germline trimming cut 6 bases from V and 5 bases from J; bases unmatched to any gene: 9. This CDR3 region has 13 residues. In germline, CDR1 is SQVTM, CDR2 ANQGSEA. The CDR3 sequence is CSVARQGLETQYF. In DNA, the CDR3 is TGCAGCGTGGCAAGACAGGGATTGGAGACCCAGTACTTC.

The chain couples TRBV6-2 or TRBV6-3 to TRBJ1-4; the D is unclear. The germline gives CDR1 MNHEY, CDR2 SVGEGT. The V end was cut by 2 bases, the J end by 4 bases, with 11 bases between. CDR3 size: 15 residues. CDR3 nucleotide sequence: TGTGCCAGCAGTTACGTCGGACGGCTTAATGAAAAACTGTTTTTT. Residues: CASSYVGRLNEKLFF.

As to this clonotype: At one of its ends the junction is not consistent with the germline gene, which may arise from a read error. V and J are TRBV5-1 and TRBJ2-2; 11 bases agree with TRBD1. The V gene's germline CDR1 is SGHRS and CDR2 YFSETQ. The CDR3 is 16 amino acids. CDR3 loop: CASSGTGGTNTGEPFF. In DNA form, the CDR3 reads TGCGCCAGCAGCGGGACAGGGGGAACGAACACCGGGGAGCCGTTTTTT.